This T cell receptor (beta chain) was recorded in a study of cytomegalovirus exposure and HLA in healthy donors. Study-level results: Specificity of a few CMV-associated chains for CMV antigens was verified in vitro.

V was trimmed by 2 bases and J by 3 bases, leaving 23 bases between them. The CDR3 totals 20 residues. Germline V gene sequence: CDR1 SGHVS, CDR2 FNYEAQ. For this clone: Its specificity is unknown.

Sequenced by immunoSEQ multiplex PCR; TCRdb stores in-frame clones only, minus some. The sample carries tens of thousands of clones, 95% recorded once. The clonotype was recovered from a woman younger than 35 in good health and CMV-seropositive. The genes are TRBV7-6 and TRBJ1-6; D perhaps matches TRBD1 (6 bases). The sequencing input was PBMCs. The CDR3 sequence: CASSLLGASKITSYNSPLHF. The CDR3 DNA reads as TGTGCCAGCAGCTTATTGGGGGCAAGCAAAATTACAAGCTATAATTCACCCCTCCACTTT.